This T cell receptor beta chain was recorded in a study of beta chain features in type 1 diabetes. General observations from the study: VDJ junctions from patients with type 1 diabetes contained fewer insertions and more deletions.

Every isolated RNA sample was fully reverse transcribed, so sequencing captured expressed TCRB transcripts. The assay was immunoSEQ multiplex PCR, and TCRdb's table has in-frame clones only and misses some. Of about 620,000 clones listed, 15% to 18% are singletons. With respect to this clone: The antigen remains undetermined.

From germline, CDR1 is LNHDA and CDR2 SQIVND (reference sequence). Trimming at V came to 1 base and at J to 2 bases, leaving 11 bases not matched to a gene. The CDR3 runs to 18 residues. The clonotype comes from a man aged 18 to 35 in good health. Sample: naive CD4+ T cells from blood. V usage is TRBV19 and J usage is TRBJ2-5, with 9 bases that match TRBD1. This CDR3 is CASSIVHLGQGEQETQYF. CDR3 DNA: TGTGCCAGTAGTATAGTTCACTTGGGACAGGGAGAGCAAGAGACCCAGTACTTC.